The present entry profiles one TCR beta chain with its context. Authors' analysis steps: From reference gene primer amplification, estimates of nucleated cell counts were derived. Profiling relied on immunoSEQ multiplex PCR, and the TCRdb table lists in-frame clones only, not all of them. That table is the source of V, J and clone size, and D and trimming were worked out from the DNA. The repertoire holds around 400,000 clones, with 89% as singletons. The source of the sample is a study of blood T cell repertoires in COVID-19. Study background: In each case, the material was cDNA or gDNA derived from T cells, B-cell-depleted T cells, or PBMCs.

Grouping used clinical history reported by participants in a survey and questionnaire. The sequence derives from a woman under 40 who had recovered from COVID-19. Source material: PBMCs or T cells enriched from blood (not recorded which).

The CDR3 DNA sequence: TGTGTTAAACGGGAGAAGGTAGATACGCAGTATTTT. Translation gives CVKREKVDTQYF. The V and J genes are TRBV9 and TRBJ2-3, with D possibly TRBD2 on 6 matching bases. CDR1 and CDR2 (germline): SGDLS, YYNGEE. The CDR3 extends over 12 amino acids.